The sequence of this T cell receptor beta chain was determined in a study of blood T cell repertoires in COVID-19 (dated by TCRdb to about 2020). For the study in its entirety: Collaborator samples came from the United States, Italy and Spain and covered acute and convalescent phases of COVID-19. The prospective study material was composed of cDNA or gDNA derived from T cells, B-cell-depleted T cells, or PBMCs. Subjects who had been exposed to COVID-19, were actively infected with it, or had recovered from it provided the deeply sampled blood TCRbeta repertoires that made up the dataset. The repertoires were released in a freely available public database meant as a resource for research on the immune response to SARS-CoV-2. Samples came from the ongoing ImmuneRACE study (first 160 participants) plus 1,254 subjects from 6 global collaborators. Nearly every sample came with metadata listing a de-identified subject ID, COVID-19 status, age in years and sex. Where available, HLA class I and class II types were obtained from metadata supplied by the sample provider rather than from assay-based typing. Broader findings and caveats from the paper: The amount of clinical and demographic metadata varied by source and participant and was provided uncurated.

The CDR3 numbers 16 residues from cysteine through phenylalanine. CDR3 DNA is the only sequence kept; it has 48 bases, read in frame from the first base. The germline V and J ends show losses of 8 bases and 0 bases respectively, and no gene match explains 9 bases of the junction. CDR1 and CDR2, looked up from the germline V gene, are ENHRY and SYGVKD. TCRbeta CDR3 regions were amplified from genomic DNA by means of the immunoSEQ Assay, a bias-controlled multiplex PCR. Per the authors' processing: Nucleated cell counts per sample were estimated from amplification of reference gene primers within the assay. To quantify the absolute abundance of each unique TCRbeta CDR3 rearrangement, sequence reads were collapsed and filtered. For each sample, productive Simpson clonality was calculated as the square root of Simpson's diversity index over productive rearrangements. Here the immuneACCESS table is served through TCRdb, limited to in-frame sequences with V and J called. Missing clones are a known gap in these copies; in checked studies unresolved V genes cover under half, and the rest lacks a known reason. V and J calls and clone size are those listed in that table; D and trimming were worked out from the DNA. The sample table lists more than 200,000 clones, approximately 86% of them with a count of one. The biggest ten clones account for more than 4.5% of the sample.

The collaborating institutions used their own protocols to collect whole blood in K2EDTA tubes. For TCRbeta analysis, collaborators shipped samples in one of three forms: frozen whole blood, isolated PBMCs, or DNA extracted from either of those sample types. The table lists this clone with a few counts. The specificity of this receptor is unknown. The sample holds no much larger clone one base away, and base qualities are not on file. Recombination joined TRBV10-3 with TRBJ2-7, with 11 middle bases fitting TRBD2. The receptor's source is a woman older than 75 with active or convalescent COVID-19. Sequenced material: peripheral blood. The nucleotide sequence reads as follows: TGTGCCATCGCTAGCGGGGGGCCAGGATTCTCCTACGAGCAGTACTTC. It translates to CAIASGGPGFSYEQYF.